These T cell receptor beta chains were read from a single sample in a study of OX40 agonist ivuxolimab in advanced cancers. TCRdb keeps only in-frame clones here, not all; method: immunoSEQ multiplex PCR. The sample comprises tens of thousands of clones, about 89% of which are singletons, and 3.8% rests with the top ten. Source: CD4+ or CD8+ T cells sorted from blood, taken in a trial of the OX40 agonist ivuxolimab. These receptor sequences come from an adult with an advanced solid tumor such as melanoma, head and neck, liver or kidney cancer. CDR3s include the opening cysteine and the closing phenylalanine or tryptophan. The order of the fields is V gene, J gene, CDR3 protein.

>TRBV28|TRBJ2-1
CASSPRRGVGDSNEQFF
>TRBV27|TRBJ2-7
CASSTVAGYSYEQYF
>TRBV29-1|TRBJ2-1
CSVEDSGQGYEQFF
>TRBV9|TRBJ2-7
CAGSATGYEQYF
>TRBV5-4|TRBJ2-5
CASSPGLAYQETQYF
>TRBV27|TRBJ1-2
CASQPAGRDYGYTF
>TRBV6-1|TRBJ2-6
CASSEGSGANVLTF
>TRBV7-9|TRBJ2-7
CASSPGLSDEQYF
>TRBV6-1|TRBJ2-1
CASSQGQFF
>TRBV30|TRBJ2-1
CAWRLAGIHNEQFF
>TRBV19|TRBJ1-2
CASSMRGKAYGYTF
>TRBV7-6|TRBJ1-1
CASSSTGSGEAFF
>TRBV4-3|TRBJ1-1
CASSQDRDGTEAFF
>TRBV18|TRBJ2-5
CASSPELGLETQYF
>TRBV29-1|TRBJ2-1
CSGVREGPVLGEQFF
>TRBV7-9|TRBJ2-7
CASSPEGSGIYEQYF
>TRBV4-2|TRBJ2-6
CASSQGVSGANVLTF
>TRBV13|TRBJ2-7
CASSLGFGGEQYF
>TRBV11-1|TRBJ2-2
CASSSIWDTGNTGELFF
>TRBV6-5|TRBJ2-1
CASSYSTSHEQFF
>TRBV7-9|TRBJ2-7
CASSYGGEQYF
>TRBV4-3|TRBJ1-3
CASSQDWGTGNTIYF